This T cell receptor (beta chain) was recorded in a study of T cell responses to AZD1222 COVID-19 vaccine. Study-level findings and limits: White British donors predominated, females outnumbered males, and clonal diversity was possibly underestimated. Breadth and depth of Spike-specific TCRs rose after two AZD1222 doses.

Some clones are missing from TCRdb's copy, which holds only in-frame ones; the method was immunoSEQ multiplex PCR. The sample carries around 120,000 clones, 87% recorded once. Notes on this clone: Its specificity is not known.

The CDR3 spans 18 residues. The junction had 12 bases not matched to a gene; V was cut back by 5 bases and J by 1 base. Germline values: CDR1 LNHDA, CDR2 SQIVND (reference sequence). This chain joins TRBV19 and TRBJ1-5; 9 nucleotides line up with TRBD1. The sample consisted of peripheral blood, taken 28 days after the second AZD1222 dose. This sequence was found in an adult who received the AZD1222 COVID-19 vaccine. In DNA form, the CDR3 reads TGTGCCAGTAGTCGCCACGGGGACAGGGATGGGAGCAATCAGCCCCAGCATTTT. This gives the protein CASSRHGDRDGSNQPQHF. Full variable domain (missing parts from reference TRBV19 and TRBJ1-5): DGGITQSPKYLFRKEGQNVTLSCEQNLNHDAMYWYRQDPGQGLRLIYYSQIVNDFQKGDIAEGYSVSREKKESFPLTVTSAQKNPTAFYLCASSRHGDRDGSNQPQHFGDGTRLSIL.